The 7 T cell receptor beta chains below all came from one sample that was sequenced in a study of blood T cells in healthy people across ages. Using a J-beta primer mix together with a sample-barcoded 5' primer, a second PCR was run for roughly 6 to 12 cycles. Using its own MiXCR run on the 5' RACE reads, TCRdb lists one record per CDR3 protein. The profile covers approximately 800,000 distinct CDR3 sequences, with 56% appearing a single time and more than 25% taken by the ten largest. The sequencing input was blood. The receptor source for this set is a man in his forties in good health.

This clonotype was recorded at least ten times. V gene TRBV6-2 or TRBV6-3 combines with J gene TRBJ2-7, with no clear D. Trimming pared 0 bases from V and 4 bases from J, leaving 10 bases between. Per germline, CDR1 MNHEY and CDR2 SVGEGT. This CDR3 spans 14 amino acids. The CDR3 protein is CASSYSRDRYEQYF. In DNA form, the CDR3 reads TGTGCCAGCAGTTACTCGCGAGACCGATACGAGCAGTACTTC.

The chain employs TRBV6-2 or TRBV6-3 and TRBJ2-1, with D possibly being TRBD2 (6 bases). Germline V gene lookup returns CDR1 MNHEY and CDR2 SVGEGT. The V and J ends lost 4 bases and 9 bases respectively, with 34 bases between them. The CDR3 is 20 residues long. This chain's CDR3 is CASSLPAGTSKVGISAEQFF. Here the CDR3 DNA reads TGTGCCAGCAGTTTACCGGCCGGGACTTCAAAAGTCGGGATTAGCGCTGAGCAGTTCTTC.

This clonotype was recorded a few times. V usage is TRBV6-2 or TRBV6-3 and J usage is TRBJ2-1, with 10 bases lining up with TRBD2. Germline V gene data show CDR1 as MNHEY and CDR2 as SVGEGT. This CDR3 has 14 amino acids. Trimming took 4 bases from V and 9 from J; bases not matched to a gene: 6. CDR3 DNA: TGTGCCAGCAGTTCGGCTAGCGGGAGAGGTGAGCAGTTCTTC. It codes for CASSSASGRGEQFF.

This clonotype was picked up one time. V and J are TRBV5-6 and TRBJ2-3, with a weak D call TRBD2 (6 bases). Deletions cut 4 bases from V and 0 bases from J, with 15 bases between. The V gene's germline CDR1 is SGHDT and CDR2 YYEEEE. CDR3 size: 16 residues. The CDR3 is CASSPDGGTSTDTQYF. CDR3 in DNA: TGTGCCAGCAGCCCCGACGGTGGGACTAGCACAGATACGCAGTATTTT.

J is TRBJ1-1 and V is TRBV9; TRBD1 is a possible D gene (5 bases). V gave up 7 bases and J gave up 0 bases, with 13 bases separating them. Germline assignment: CDR1 SGDLS and CDR2 YYNGEE. This CDR3 is built from 14 residues. CDR3 sequence reads: CASGPGPLNTEAFF. CDR3 in DNA: TGTGCCAGCGGACCGGGACCTCTGAACACTGAAGCTTTCTTT. Combining the CDR3 with reference TRBV9 and TRBJ1-1 gives the whole variable domain DSGVTQTPKHLITATGQRVTLRCSPRSGDLSVYWYQQSLDQGLQFLIQYYNGEERAKGNILERFSAQQFPDLHSELNLSSLELGDSALYFCASGPGPLNTEAFFGQGTRLTVV.

V is TRBV28 and J is TRBJ2-5, with TRBD1 matching over 8 bases. Unmatched junction bases numbered 13, after V lost 8 bases and J lost 11 bases. CDR1 MDHEN and CDR2 SYDVKM come from the germline V gene. The CDR3 consists of 13 residues. CDR3 protein: CASLDRAYNEQYF. The CDR3 nucleotides are TGTGCCAGCCTGGACAGGGCGTACAATGAGCAGTACTTC.

This clonotype was seen more than once but under ten times. CDR3 sequence reads: CASSLVALGYEQYF. Written as DNA, the CDR3 is TGTGCCAGCAGCTTAGTTGCCCTAGGGTACGAGCAGTACTTC. The rearrangement uses TRBV7-8 and TRBJ2-7; no clear D. Per the germline V gene, CDR1 is SGHVS and CDR2 is FQNEAQ. Trimming left V 1 base short and J 4 bases short, with 11 bases between. This CDR3 is 14 amino acids long.